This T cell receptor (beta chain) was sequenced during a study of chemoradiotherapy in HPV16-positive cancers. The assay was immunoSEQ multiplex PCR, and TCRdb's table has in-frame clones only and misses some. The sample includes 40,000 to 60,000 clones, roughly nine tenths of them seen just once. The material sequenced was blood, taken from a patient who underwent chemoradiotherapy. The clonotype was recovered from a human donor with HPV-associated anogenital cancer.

CDR3 coding DNA: TGCGCCAGCAGGCCAGGGGATCGGGGCTACACCTTC. Protein product: CASRPGDRGYTF. The chain combines TRBV5-1 with TRBJ1-2, with a weak D call TRBD1 (6 bases). This CDR3 comprises 12 residues. With 5 bases removed from V and 8 bases from J, the gap between germline ends came to 13 bases. Germline V gives CDR1 SGHRS, CDR2 YFSETQ.